The 30 T cell receptor beta chains below all came from one sample that was sequenced in a study of T cells in Graves' hyperthyroidism and ophthalmopathy (dated by TCRdb to between 2017 and 2020). The library was built by means of multiplex PCR. The run used an Illumina HiSeq 2000. TCR beta CDR3 regions were amplified from RNA transcripts. For the first round of RT-PCR on the TCR CDR3, the HTBI primer set was used together with the Qiagen OneStep RT-PCR kit. The raw public reads went through TCRdb reprocessing: fastp at Q25, MiXCR clone calling, in-frame beta chains kept. A single entry per CDR3 protein holds the most common genes and DNA from its merged rows. In this sample the table shows 600,000 to 850,000 distinct CDR3 sequences, around a sixth of which occur a single time. The ten largest account for approximately 15% of the sample. The sequencing sample was made of blood. The receptors derive from a woman aged 45-65 years with Graves' hyperthyroidism that later progressed to Graves' ophthalmopathy.

This clonotype was picked up many times. The germline gene is not matched at one end of the junction; a read error may be the cause. The chain carries TRBV12-3 or TRBV12-4 and TRBJ1-1; TRBD1 matches at 7 bases. The CDR3 has 13 amino acids. The CDR3 region is CASSWDRNTEAFF. As DNA, the CDR3 is TGTGCCAGTAGTTGGGACAGGAACACTGAAGCTTTCTTT.

The chain recombines TRBV3-1 with TRBJ1-4; TRBD1 matches at 10 bases. The CDR3 is 15 residues long. Germline values: CDR1 LGHDT, CDR2 YNNKEL (reference sequence). The V gene end was trimmed by 3 bases and the J gene end by 7 bases; junction bases not matched to a gene: 5. This chain's CDR3 is CASSHRTGGGEKLFF. CDR3 DNA sequence: TGTGCCAGCAGCCATCGGACAGGGGGAGGTGAAAAACTGTTTTTT.

The gene calls are TRBV2 and TRBJ1-5; D remains unclear. V shed 3 bases and J shed 2 bases, with 20 bases lying between them. The CDR3 runs 18 residues. Per germline, CDR1 SNHLY and CDR2 FYNNEI. The CDR3 DNA sequence: TGTGCCAGCAGTGATTCAGGTGTAATCTTCTATGGCAATCAGCCCCAGCATTTT. Translating gives CASSDSGVIFYGNQPQHF.

This clonotype was seen only a few times. The gene calls are TRBV27 and TRBJ2-6; a weak D match, TRBD1 (6 bases). The CDR3 spans 15 residues. Germline CDR1 MNHEY, CDR2 SMNVEV (reference sequence). The V end was cut by 5 bases, the J end by 2 bases, with 10 bases between. The CDR3 DNA follows: TGTGCCAGCAGTGGCAGGGGCACTGGGGCCAACGTCCTGACTTTC. Translated: CASSGRGTGANVLTF.

This clonotype was picked up a small number of times. The chain joins TRBV19 to TRBJ2-1; 9 bases match TRBD1. Losses at the gene ends were 3 bases for V and 2 bases for J; bases not matched to a gene: 11. This CDR3 has 18 amino acids. The germline CDR1 and CDR2 sequences are LNHDA and SQIVND (reference sequence). CDR3: CASSMPGQGLVTYNEQFF. CDR3 nucleotides: TGTGCCAGTAGTATGCCGGGACAGGGATTGGTAACCTACAATGAGCAGTTCTTC. The entire variable domain, with the rest obtained from reference TRBV19 and TRBJ2-1, is as follows: DGGITQSPKYLFRKEGQNVTLSCEQNLNHDAMYWYRQDPGQGLRLIYYSQIVNDFQKGDIAEGYSVSREKKESFPLTVTSAQKNPTAFYLCASSMPGQGLVTYNEQFFGPGTRLTVL.

This clonotype was detected many times. This chain links TRBV12-3 or TRBV12-4 with TRBJ1-5, with no clear D. Trimming cost V 3 bases and J 3 bases, with 3 bases left between them. The CDR3 has 12 amino acids. The CDR3 protein is CASSFDNQPQHF. As DNA, the CDR3 is TGTGCCAGCAGTTTTGACAATCAGCCCCAGCATTTT.

The chain links TRBV6-1 to TRBJ1-1; no firm D call. The CDR3 is 16 amino acids. Germline V gives CDR1 MNHNS, CDR2 SASEGT. V was trimmed by 6 bases and J by 1 base, leaving 18 bases between them. Here the CDR3 reads CASSRTEPVPNTEAFF. The CDR3 region has the DNA TGTGCCAGCAGCCGCACGGAGCCGGTGCCGAACACTGAAGCTTTCTTT.

There are many counts of this clonotype. This rearrangement joins TRBV3-1 to TRBJ1-2; no clear D. Trimming pared 1 base from V and 8 bases from J, leaving 14 bases between. Germline lookup yields CDR1 LGHDT and CDR2 YNNKEL (reference sequence). The CDR3 is 14 amino acids. The CDR3 sequence is CASSQGSSLGGYTF. The CDR3 DNA is TGTGCCAGCAGCCAAGGTAGCAGCCTCGGAGGCTACACCTTC.

This clonotype was counted many times. The CDR3 nucleotides read TGTGCTAGTGGTTTGCCCGGACTAGCGAGGGGAGAGACCCAGTACTTC. It specifies CASGLPGLARGETQYF. This chain joins TRBV12-5 and TRBJ2-5; 9 nucleotides align to TRBD2. V was pared by 2 bases and J by 4 bases, with 8 bases of the junction left unmatched. The germline V gene encodes CDR1 LGHNT and CDR2 FRNRAP. The CDR3 is 16 amino acids.

This clonotype was seen only a few times. DNA for the CDR3: TGCGCCAGCAGCTCCGGGCACCTAGCCGGTGAAAAACTGTTTTTT. It encodes CASSSGHLAGEKLFF. The chain joins TRBV5-1 to TRBJ1-4; D gene uncertain. In germline, CDR1 is SGHRS, CDR2 YFSETQ. CDR3 length equals 15 residues. The V end lost 3 bases, the J end lost 7 bases, and 16 bases lay between the germline ends.

The chain has TRBV5-1 and TRBJ2-5; D possibly corresponds to TRBD1 (6 bases). This CDR3 region has 16 residues. Trimming took 0 bases from V and 2 from J, leaving 14 bases between them. CDR1 is SGHRS, CDR2 YFSETQ, per germline. The CDR3 nucleotides read TGCGCCAGCAGCTTGGGGCTAACAGGGCGACAAGAGACCCAGTACTTC. This codes for CASSLGLTGRQETQYF. The whole variable domain, remainder taken from reference TRBV5-1 and TRBJ2-5, is KAGVTQTPRYLIKTRGQQVTLSCSPISGHRSVSWYQQTPGQGLQFLFEYFSETQRNKGNFPGRFSGRQFSNSRSEMNVSTLELGDSALYLCASSLGLTGRQETQYFGPGTRLLVL.

This clonotype was counted ten times or more. In DNA form, the CDR3 reads TGTGCCAGCTCACCGGGCCCAACTAATGAAAAACTGTTTTTT. Protein sequence: CASSPGPTNEKLFF. The J gene is TRBJ1-4, the V gene TRBV18; D remains unclear. Trimming left V 3 bases short and J 0 bases short, with 5 bases between. From germline, CDR1 is KGHSH and CDR2 LQKENI. The CDR3 contains 14 residues.

This clonotype was seen a handful of times. This chain uses TRBV3-1 with TRBJ2-7; 11 nucleotides agree with TRBD1. The CDR3 loop spans 15 amino acids. V dropped 5 bases and J dropped 7; count of bases not matched to a gene: 10. Germline V lookup: CDR1 LGHDT, CDR2 YNNKEL (reference sequence). Here the CDR3 reads CASSARDRGYGEQYF. For the CDR3, the DNA is TGTGCCAGCAGCGCCCGGGACAGGGGGTATGGAGAGCAGTACTTC.

This clonotype was detected many times. The V call is TRBV3-1, the J call TRBJ2-7; the D gene could be TRBD1 or TRBD2 (5 bases each). The CDR3 loop spans 14 amino acids. Germline lookup yields CDR1 LGHDT and CDR2 YNNKEL (reference sequence). Between the trimmed V and J ends, which lost 1 base and 3 bases, there was a span of 10 bases. CDR3 coding DNA: TGTGCCAGCAGCCAAGGGGAGACAGTCTACGAGCAGTACTTC. It is translated as CASSQGETVYEQYF.

Only a few counts were recorded for this clonotype. The rearrangement links TRBV19 to TRBJ1-2; D might be TRBD1 (5 bases). CDR3 length: 15 residues. Germline assignment: CDR1 LNHDA and CDR2 SQIVND (reference sequence). Trimming pared 4 bases from V and 4 bases from J, leaving 16 bases between. For the CDR3, the DNA is TGTGCCAGTAGTAGACCAGAGACAGAATTCTATGGCTACACCTTC. Translation: CASSRPETEFYGYTF.

In its sample, this clonotype was seen many times. Germline and junction disagree at one end, which may indicate a read error. The chain combines TRBV10-3 with TRBJ2-1; 7 positions agree with TRBD2. The CDR3 is 15 residues long. Per the germline V gene, CDR1 is ENHRY and CDR2 is SYGVKD. CDR3 coding DNA: TGTGCCAGCAGTGCCGGGGCTAGCGGAAACAATGAGCAGTTCTTC. Amino acids: CASSAGASGNNEQFF.

As concerns this clonotype: A read error may be the cause here, since a much bigger clone is one base away. The J gene is TRBJ2-5, the V gene TRBV2; no firm D call. The ends were cut back, 5 bases at V and 1 base at J, with 11 bases in the middle. The CDR3 loop spans 14 amino acids. In germline, CDR1 is SNHLY, CDR2 FYNNEI. DNA for the CDR3: TGTGCCAGCAGTTCCCACGGAACCCAAGAGACCCAGTACTTC. Translation gives CASSSHGTQETQYF. Drawing the rest from reference TRBV2 and TRBJ2-5, the complete variable domain is EPEVTQTPSHQVTQMGQEVILRCVPISNHLYFYWYRQILGQKVEFLVSFYNNEISEKSEIFDDQFSVERPDGSNFTLKIRSTKLEDSAMYFCASSSHGTQETQYFGPGTRLLVL.

The V call is TRBV7-3, the J call TRBJ2-3; D call uncertain. This CDR3 is 15 amino acids long. CDR1 SGHTA and CDR2 FQGTGA come from the germline V gene. V was pared by 4 bases and J by 0 bases, with 11 bases between. The CDR3 DNA sequence: TGTGCCAGCAGCTCCCCCACCTCTAGCACAGATACGCAGTATTTT. This codes for CASSSPTSSTDTQYF.

This clonotype was counted at least ten times. The chain recombines TRBV2 with TRBJ1-2, with a tentative D call TRBD1 (6 bases). Germline V gives CDR1 SNHLY, CDR2 FYNNEI. V lost 0 bases and J lost 2, with 7 bases in between. CDR3 length equals 14 residues. For the CDR3, the DNA is TGTGCCAGCAGTGAAGCGACAGGAAACTATGGCTACACCTTC. Protein product: CASSEATGNYGYTF.

As to this clonotype: A far larger clone differs by one base, so this is likely a read error. The chain is built from TRBV3-1 and TRBJ1-1; the D is unclear. The germline CDR1 and CDR2 sequences are LGHDT and YNNKEL (reference sequence). The CDR3 runs 13 residues. The CDR3 protein is CASSQGLNTEASF. The DNA of the CDR3 is TGTGCCAGCAGCCAAGGATTGAACACTGAAGCTTCCTTT.

This clonotype showed up many times. The V call is TRBV12-3 or TRBV12-4, the J call TRBJ2-1; 9 bases align to TRBD1. The J segment lost 4 bases and the V segment lost 5 bases, leaving 6 bases of the junction unmatched. The CDR3 covers 15 residues. In DNA form, the CDR3 reads TGTGCCAGCAGTCCCACAGGGGGCGCGTACAATGAGCAGTTCTTC. It specifies CASSPTGGAYNEQFF.

The chain links TRBV6-2 or TRBV6-3 to TRBJ1-2; 7 positions match TRBD1. Trimming at V came to 7 bases and at J to 2 bases, leaving 4 bases not matched to a gene. The CDR3 totals 13 residues. The germline V gene encodes CDR1 MNHEY and CDR2 SVGEGT. The CDR3 is CASTVGQNYGYTF. The CDR3 nucleotides are TGTGCCAGCACCGTGGGACAGAACTATGGCTACACCTTC.

This clonotype came up a few times. One junction end does not reproduce the germline sequence, and a read error may be involved. The chain links TRBV7-8 to TRBJ1-1; a weak D match, TRBD1 (5 bases). Per the germline V gene, CDR1 is SGHVS and CDR2 is FQNEAQ. The CDR3 spans 13 residues. The CDR3 is CASSSTGTGEVFF. CDR3 DNA: TGTGCCAGCAGCTCCACCGGGACGGGTGAAGTTTTCTTT.

The sample holds many counts of this clonotype. The V and J genes are TRBV6-1 and TRBJ2-1; D is perhaps TRBD1 or TRBD2 (5 bases each). The CDR3 totals 15 residues. V gave up 8 bases and J gave up 3 bases, with 17 bases separating them. Per the germline V gene, CDR1 is MNHNS and CDR2 is SASEGT. The CDR3 sequence: CASHNRQRDYNEQFF. Here the CDR3 DNA reads TGTGCCAGCCACAATAGACAGAGGGACTACAATGAGCAGTTCTTC.

This clonotype was counted only a few times. The CDR3 reads CAGGTETQYF. The CDR3 nucleotides read TGTGCTGGGGGTACTGAGACCCAGTACTTC. The rearrangement joins TRBV6-1 to TRBJ2-5; D is possibly TRBD1 or TRBD2 (5 bases each). Germline V gene data show CDR1 as MNHNS and CDR2 as SASEGT. The CDR3 runs to 10 residues.

Many counts were recorded for this clonotype. This rearrangement joins TRBV2 to TRBJ1-4, with no clear D. The V gene's germline CDR1 is SNHLY and CDR2 FYNNEI. The CDR3 runs 15 residues. Trimming removed 6 bases from V and 0 bases from J, with 11 bases in between. The CDR3 loop reads CASSGVTSTNEKLFF. For the CDR3, the DNA is TGTGCCAGCAGCGGGGTTACTTCAACTAATGAAAAACTGTTTTTT.

This clonotype has more than one count but fewer than ten. The rearrangement joins TRBV9 to TRBJ2-7; no definite D call. Trimming took off 1 base at V and 0 bases at J, with 8 bases between the two ends. CDR1 and CDR2 (germline): SGDLS, YYNGEE. The CDR3 extends over 14 amino acids. The CDR3 loop reads CASSVMPSSYEQYF. For the CDR3, the DNA is TGTGCCAGCAGCGTAATGCCTAGCTCCTACGAGCAGTACTTC.

This clonotype was picked up a small number of times. CDR3 DNA sequence: TGCAGTGCTAGAGAGGAACACTGGGGCCCTGAAGCTTTCTTT. As protein: CSAREEHWGPEAFF. This chain uses TRBV20-1 with TRBJ1-1; D may be TRBD1 (5 bases). The CDR3 totals 14 residues. Trimming removed 0 bases from V and 6 bases from J, with 14 bases in between. The germline gives CDR1 DFQATT, CDR2 SNEGSKA (reference sequence).

The chain uses TRBV2 and TRBJ2-3; 12 bases are shared with TRBD2. V shed 5 bases and J 7 bases; nucleotides not matched to a gene: 10. CDR1 is SNHLY, CDR2 FYNNEI, per germline. The CDR3 covers 16 residues. The CDR3 spells CASSSSSGGASNTQYF. The DNA of the CDR3 is TGTGCCAGCAGTTCCTCTAGCGGGGGGGCCTCGAATACGCAGTATTTT.

The chain is built from TRBV20-1 and TRBJ2-5; maybe TRBD1 (6 bases). Germline loops: CDR1 DFQATT, CDR2 SNEGSKA (reference sequence). This CDR3 is built from 13 residues. The V end lost 5 bases, the J end lost 5 bases, and 15 bases lay between the germline ends. The CDR3 DNA reads as TGCAGTGCTCTGGGGGCTAGTCGGGAGACCCAGTACTTC. This encodes CSALGASRETQYF.